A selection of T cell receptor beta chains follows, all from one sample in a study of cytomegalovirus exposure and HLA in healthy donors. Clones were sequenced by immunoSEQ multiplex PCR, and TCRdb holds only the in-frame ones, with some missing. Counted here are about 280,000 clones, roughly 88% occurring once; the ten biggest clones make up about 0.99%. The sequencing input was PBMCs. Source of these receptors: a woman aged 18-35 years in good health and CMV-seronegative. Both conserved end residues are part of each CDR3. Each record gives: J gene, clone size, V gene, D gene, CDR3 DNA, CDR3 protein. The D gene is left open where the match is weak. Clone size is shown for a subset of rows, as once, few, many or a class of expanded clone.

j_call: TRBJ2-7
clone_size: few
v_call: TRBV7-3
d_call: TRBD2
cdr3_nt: TGTGCCAGCAGCCCCCTAGCGGGAGACGAGCAGTACTTC
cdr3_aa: CASSPLAGDEQYF

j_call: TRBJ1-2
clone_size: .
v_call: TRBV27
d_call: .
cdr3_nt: TGTGCCAACCGCTCCGGTCCAGGGGTCTATGGCTACACCTTC
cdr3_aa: CANRSGPGVYGYTF

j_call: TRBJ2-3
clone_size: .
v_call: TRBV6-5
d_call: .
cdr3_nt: TGTGCCAGCAGTTCGCACCCAGGGGGCACAGATACGCAGTATTTT
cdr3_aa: CASSSHPGGTDTQYF

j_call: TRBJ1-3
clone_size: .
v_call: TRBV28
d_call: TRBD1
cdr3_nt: TGTGCCACTCAGGGGGGTGCTGGAAACACCATATATTTT
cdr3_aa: CATQGGAGNTIYF

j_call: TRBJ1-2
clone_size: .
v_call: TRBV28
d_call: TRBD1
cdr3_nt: TGTGCCAGCAGTTTTGTGGCAGGGGGCGCTTATGGCTACACCTTC
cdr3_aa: CASSFVAGGAYGYTF

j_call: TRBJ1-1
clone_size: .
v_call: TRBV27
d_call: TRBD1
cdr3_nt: TGTGCCAGCAGACGAGTCGACAGGGGTCCTGAAGCTTTCTTT
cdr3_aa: CASRRVDRGPEAFF

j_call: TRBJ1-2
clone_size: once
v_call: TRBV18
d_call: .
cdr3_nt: TGTGCCAGCTCACCGGGAGGGAACTATGGCTACACCTTC
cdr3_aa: CASSPGGNYGYTF

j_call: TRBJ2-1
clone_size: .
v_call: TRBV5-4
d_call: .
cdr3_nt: TGTGCCAGCAGCCCAGCTTTCCGGGGGAACAATGAGCAGTTCTTC
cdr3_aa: CASSPAFRGNNEQFF

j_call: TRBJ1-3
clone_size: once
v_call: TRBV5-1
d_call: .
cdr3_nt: TGCGCCAGCAGCTTGGTTGGCAGTTCAATCTCTGGAAACACCATATATTTT
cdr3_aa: CASSLVGSSISGNTIYF

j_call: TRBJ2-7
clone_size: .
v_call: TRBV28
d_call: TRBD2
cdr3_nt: TGTGCCAGCAGTTTGGGACTAGAACTGATCGAGCAGTACTTC
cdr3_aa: CASSLGLELIEQYF

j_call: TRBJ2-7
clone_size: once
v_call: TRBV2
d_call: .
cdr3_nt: TGTGCCAGCAGTTCGCAGGGGTCAGTTGGCTACGAGCAGTACTTC
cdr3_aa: CASSSQGSVGYEQYF

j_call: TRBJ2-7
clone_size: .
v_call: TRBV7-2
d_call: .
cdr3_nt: TGTGCCACCCTACGTACGGCAGGGGCCTACGAGCAGTACTTC
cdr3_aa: CATLRTAGAYEQYF

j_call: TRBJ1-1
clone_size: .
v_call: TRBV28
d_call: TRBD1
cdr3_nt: TGTGCCAGCAGTGACAGGGTAAACACTGAAGCTTTCTTT
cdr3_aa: CASSDRVNTEAFF

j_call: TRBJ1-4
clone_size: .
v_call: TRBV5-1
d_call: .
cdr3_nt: TGCGCCAGCAGCTTCACGGGTGCGGCTAATGAAAAACTGTTTTTT
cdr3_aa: CASSFTGAANEKLFF

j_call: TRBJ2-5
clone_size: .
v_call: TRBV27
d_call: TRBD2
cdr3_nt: TGTGCCAGCAGCAAACCCGGACTAGTCCAAGAGACCCAGTACTTC
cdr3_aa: CASSKPGLVQETQYF

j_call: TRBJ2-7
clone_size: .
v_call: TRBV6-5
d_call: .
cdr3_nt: TGTGCCAGCAGTTACGGACTGTCGACCTACGAGCAGTACTTC
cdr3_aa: CASSYGLSTYEQYF

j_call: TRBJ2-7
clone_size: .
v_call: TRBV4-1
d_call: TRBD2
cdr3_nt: TGCGCCAGCAGCCAAGTTTTTAGCGGGGGGACTAGCTCCTACGAGCAGTACTTC
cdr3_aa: CASSQVFSGGTSSYEQYF

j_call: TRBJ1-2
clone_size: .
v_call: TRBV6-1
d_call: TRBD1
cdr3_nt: TGTGCCAGCAGTGAACGGGGGACAGAGGATGGCTACACCTTC
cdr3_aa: CASSERGTEDGYTF

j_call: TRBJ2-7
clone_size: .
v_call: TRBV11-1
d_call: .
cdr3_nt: TGTGCCAGCAGCTTGGGTGGACAGCTCGGAGAGCAGTACTTC
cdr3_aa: CASSLGGQLGEQYF

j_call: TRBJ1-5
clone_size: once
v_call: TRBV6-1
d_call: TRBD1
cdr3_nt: TGTGCCAGCAGTGGAACTACAGGGGCTTTAAGGCCCCAGCATTTT
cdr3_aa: CASSGTTGALRPQHF

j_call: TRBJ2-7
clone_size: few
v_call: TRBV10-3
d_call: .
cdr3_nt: TGTGCCATCAGCAGCGGCGAATGGGAGCAGTACTTC
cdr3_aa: CAISSGEWEQYF

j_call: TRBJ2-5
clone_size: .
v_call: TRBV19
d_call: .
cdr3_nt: TGTGCCAGTAGTAGACCCGGGGTACAAGAGACCCAGTACTTC
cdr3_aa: CASSRPGVQETQYF

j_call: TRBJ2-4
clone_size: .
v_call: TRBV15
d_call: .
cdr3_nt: TGTGCCACCAGCACGGGGTGGGGAGGGGGGGGTTTAGCCAAAAACATTCAGTACTTC
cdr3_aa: CATSTGWGGGGLAKNIQYF

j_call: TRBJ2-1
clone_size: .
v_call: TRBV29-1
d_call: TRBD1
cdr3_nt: TGCAGCGTTGAAGATCTTTTAACAGGGGGCTACAATGAGCAGTTCTTC
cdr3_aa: CSVEDLLTGGYNEQFF

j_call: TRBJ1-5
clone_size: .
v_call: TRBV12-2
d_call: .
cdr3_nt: TGTGCAAGTCCGGCGGAGTACCTCCTAAGAGGGGGGCCCCAGCATTTT
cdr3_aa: CASPAEYLLRGGPQHF

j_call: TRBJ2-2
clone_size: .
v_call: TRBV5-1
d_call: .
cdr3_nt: TGCGCCAGCCGAGCGGACCCAGGACCCGGGGAGCTGTTTTTT
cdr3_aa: CASRADPGPGELFF

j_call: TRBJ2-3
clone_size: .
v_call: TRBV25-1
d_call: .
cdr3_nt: TGTGCCAGCAGTGTGGCGGGGCTCGATACGCAGTATTTT
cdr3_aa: CASSVAGLDTQYF

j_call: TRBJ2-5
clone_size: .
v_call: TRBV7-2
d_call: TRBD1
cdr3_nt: TGTGCCAGCAGCTTAGTCCACAGGGGAGAAAGAGAGACCCAGTACTTC
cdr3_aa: CASSLVHRGERETQYF

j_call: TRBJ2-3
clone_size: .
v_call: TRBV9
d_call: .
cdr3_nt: TGTGCCAGCAGCGTATCGGACGGAGGGGATACGCAGTATTTT
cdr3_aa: CASSVSDGGDTQYF

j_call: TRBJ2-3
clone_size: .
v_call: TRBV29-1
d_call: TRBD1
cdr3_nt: TGCAGCGTAGAAGACAGGGGGCTTAGCACAGATACGCAGTATTTT
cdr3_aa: CSVEDRGLSTDTQYF

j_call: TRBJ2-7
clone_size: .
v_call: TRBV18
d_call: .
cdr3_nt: TGTGCCAGCTCACCGGTCGAGGGGGGGGTCGAGCAGTACTTC
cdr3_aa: CASSPVEGGVEQYF

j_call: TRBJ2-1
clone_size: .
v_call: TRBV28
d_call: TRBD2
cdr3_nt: TGTGCCAGCAGTTTATGGGGCGGGAGGCTCAATGAGCAGTTCTTC
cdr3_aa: CASSLWGGRLNEQFF

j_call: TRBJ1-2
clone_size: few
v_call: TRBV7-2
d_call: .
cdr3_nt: TGTGCCAGCAGCTCGCAGGGGAACTATGGCTACACCTTC
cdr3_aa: CASSSQGNYGYTF

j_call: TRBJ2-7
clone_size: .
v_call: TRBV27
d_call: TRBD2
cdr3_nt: TGTGCCAGCAGTTTATCAGGACTAGCCTACGAGCAGTACTTC
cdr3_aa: CASSLSGLAYEQYF

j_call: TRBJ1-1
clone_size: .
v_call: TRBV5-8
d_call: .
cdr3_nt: TGTGCCAGCAGCTTACAGGGTCGCGGCACTGAAGCTTTCTTT
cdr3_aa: CASSLQGRGTEAFF

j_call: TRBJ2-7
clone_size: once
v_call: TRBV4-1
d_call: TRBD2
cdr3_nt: TGCGCCAGCAGCCAGACCGGGACTAGCCTATACGAGCAGTACTTC
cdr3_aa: CASSQTGTSLYEQYF

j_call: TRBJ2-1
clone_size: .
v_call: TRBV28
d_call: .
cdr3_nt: TGTGCCAGCAGTTTGCTCGGGTCTGAGCAGTTCTTC
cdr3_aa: CASSLLGSEQFF

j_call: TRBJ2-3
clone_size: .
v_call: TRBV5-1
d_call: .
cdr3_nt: TGCGCCAGCAGCTTGTCAGGGGTGCCCGGCCAAGATACGCAGTATTTT
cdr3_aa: CASSLSGVPGQDTQYF

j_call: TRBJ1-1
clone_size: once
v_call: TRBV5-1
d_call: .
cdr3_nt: TGCGCCAGCAGCTTGGAAGCAGGGAACACTGAAGCTTTCTTT
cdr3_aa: CASSLEAGNTEAFF

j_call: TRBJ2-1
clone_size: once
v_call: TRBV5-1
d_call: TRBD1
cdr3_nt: TGCGCCAGCAGCTTGCCGGGACAGAGTTACAATGAGCAGTTCTTC
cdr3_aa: CASSLPGQSYNEQFF

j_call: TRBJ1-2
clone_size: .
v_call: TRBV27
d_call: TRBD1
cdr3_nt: TGTGCCAGCAGTTCCGACAGGGGGCTCGGCTACACCTTC
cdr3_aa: CASSSDRGLGYTF

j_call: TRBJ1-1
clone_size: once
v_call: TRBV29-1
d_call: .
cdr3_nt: TGCAGCGTTGCCCACAGGCTGTACACTGAAGCTTTCTTT
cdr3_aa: CSVAHRLYTEAFF

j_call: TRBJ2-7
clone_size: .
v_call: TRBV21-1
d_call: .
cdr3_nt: TGTGCCAGCAGGGCCGGGACTTCATACGAGCAGTACTTC
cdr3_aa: CASRAGTSYEQYF

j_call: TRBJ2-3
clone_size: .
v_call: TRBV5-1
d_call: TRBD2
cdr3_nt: TGCGCCAGCAGCTCGGTACCGGGACTAGCGAGCACAGATACGCAGTATTTT
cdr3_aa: CASSSVPGLASTDTQYF

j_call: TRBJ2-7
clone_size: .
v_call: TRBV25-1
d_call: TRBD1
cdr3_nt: TGTGCCAGCGGGGACAGACACTACGAGCAGTACTTC
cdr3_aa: CASGDRHYEQYF

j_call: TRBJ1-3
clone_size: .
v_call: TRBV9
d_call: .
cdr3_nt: TGTGCCAGCAGCAGCACTCGAACTGTCTCTGGAAACACCATATATTTT
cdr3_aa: CASSSTRTVSGNTIYF

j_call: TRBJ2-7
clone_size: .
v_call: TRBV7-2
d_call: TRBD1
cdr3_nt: TGTGCCAGCAGCCGGACAGGGGCCTACGAGCAGTACTTC
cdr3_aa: CASSRTGAYEQYF

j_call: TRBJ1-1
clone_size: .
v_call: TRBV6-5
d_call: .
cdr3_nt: TGTGCCAGCAGTTACTCGGAGCTGATAAAGAACACTGAAGCTTTCTTT
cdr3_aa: CASSYSELIKNTEAFF

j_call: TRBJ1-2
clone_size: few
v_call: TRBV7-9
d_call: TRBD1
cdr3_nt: TGTGCCAGCAGCTTAGTCGGAGGGGGCCAAAGCTATGGCTACACCTTC
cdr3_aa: CASSLVGGGQSYGYTF

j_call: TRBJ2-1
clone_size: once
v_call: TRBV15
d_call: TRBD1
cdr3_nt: TGTGCCACCAATAGACAGGGCTCCTACAATGAGCAGTTCTTC
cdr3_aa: CATNRQGSYNEQFF